What follows are 9 T cell receptor beta chains derived from one specimen sequenced in a study of shared clonotypes between healthy human individuals. Data came from immunoSEQ multiplex PCR; TCRdb stores just in-frame clones and leaves some out. The data show around 700,000 clones, around 74% seen once. Sequenced material: memory CD4+ T cells sorted from blood. Subset indicated: CD45RA-negative fraction. These receptors were collected from a woman aged 30 to 39 in good health.

This chain uses TRBV11-2 with TRBJ2-3; D is ambiguous. V lost 4 bases, J lost 8 bases, and 7 bases lay in between. Looked up from germline, CDR1 is SGHAT and CDR2 is FQNNGV. The CDR3 is made up of 11 amino acids. The CDR3 nucleotides are TGTGCCAGCAGCTCCCTGGGTACGCAGTATTTT. Protein product: CASSSLGTQYF.

Note on this clone: One base away lies a much larger clone, so this may be a sequencing read error. Other nucleotide sequences in the sample specify the same CDR3. The chain links TRBV28 to TRBJ2-1; D is ambiguous. CDR3 length equals 13 residues. Trimming left V 2 bases short and J 4 bases short, with 6 bases between. Germline V gene sequence: CDR1 MDHEN, CDR2 SYDVKM. The CDR3 spells CASSLGSYNEQFF. Here the CDR3 DNA reads TGTGCCAGCAGTTTAGGCTCGTACAATGAGCAGTTCTTC.

CDR3 protein: CASSETSGSRYNEQFF. Here the CDR3 DNA reads TGTGCCAGCAGCGAAACTAGCGGGAGCCGCTACAATGAGCAGTTCTTC. The rearrangement links TRBV6-1 to TRBJ2-1; 11 bases line up with TRBD2. Per germline, CDR1 MNHNS and CDR2 SASEGT. The CDR3 is 16 residues long. Germline trimming cut 6 bases from V and 3 bases from J; bases unmatched to any gene: 7.

This clone was seen ten or more times. This sequence joins TRBV2 and TRBJ1-5; the match to TRBD1 covers 8 bases. The CDR3 runs 15 residues. CDR1 is SNHLY and CDR2 is FYNNEI in the germline V gene. Trimming removed 1 base from V and 6 bases from J; junction bases left unmatched: 5. CDR3 residues: CASSEETGAGQPQHF. CDR3 sequence (DNA): TGTGCCAGCAGTGAAGAGACAGGGGCCGGTCAGCCCCAGCATTTT.

The V and J genes are TRBV30 and TRBJ1-2; D ambiguous. The germline gives CDR1 GTSNPN, CDR2 SVGIG (reference sequence). The V end was cut by 0 bases, the J end by 0 bases, with 8 bases between. The CDR3 runs 14 residues. In DNA, the CDR3 is TGTGCCTGGAGTGTGGCAGTACCTAACTATGGCTACACCTTC. Residues: CAWSVAVPNYGYTF.

This sequence joins TRBV5-4 and TRBJ2-2, with 12 bases that match TRBD2. The germline gives CDR1 SGHNT, CDR2 YYREEE (reference sequence). The length of the CDR3 is 17 residues. Unmatched junction bases numbered 5, after V lost 1 base and J lost 4 bases. The chain's CDR3 is CASSLKTSGSGTGELFF. The CDR3 coding sequence is TGTGCCAGCAGCTTGAAGACTAGCGGGAGCGGCACCGGGGAGCTGTTTTTT.

This clone was observed a handful of times. V is TRBV30 and J is TRBJ2-1; D possibly matches TRBD1 or TRBD2 (5 bases each). V was pared by 3 bases and J by 8 bases, with 14 bases between. CDR3 length: 13 residues. Germline V gene data show CDR1 as GTSNPN and CDR2 as SVGIG (reference sequence). The CDR3: CAWSRRVGDEQFF. The CDR3 DNA sequence: TGTGCCTGGAGCCGGCGGGTAGGGGATGAGCAGTTCTTC.

Here the CDR3 DNA reads TGTGCCAGCAGAGCGGGGGCGAACACTGAAGCTTTCTTT. It is translated as CASRAGANTEAFF. The chain links TRBV7-9 to TRBJ1-1; weak D call: TRBD1 (6 bases). The CDR3 spans 13 residues. Trimming took 6 bases from V and 1 from J, leaving 9 bases between them. Germline CDR1 is SEHNR and CDR2 is FQNEAQ (reference sequence).

This rearrangement joins TRBV6-6 to TRBJ1-5, with D possibly TRBD1 on 5 matching bases. There are 14 residues in the CDR3. Deletions cut 5 bases from V and 5 bases from J, with 13 bases between. The germline V gene encodes CDR1 MNHNY and CDR2 SVGAGI (reference sequence). Here the CDR3 reads CASSPGTSDQPQHF. The DNA for the CDR3 is TGTGCCAGCAGTCCCGGGACGTCAGATCAGCCCCAGCATTTT.